This TCR beta chain was captured in a study of T cell repertoires in cytomegalovirus infection (dated by TCRdb to the late 2010s). In terms of the full investigation: Peptide stimulations targeted recently identified HLA-C-restricted CMV epitopes, whose presentation resists viral immunomodulation, together with well-studied HLA-B-restricted epitopes. Donor HLA type was relevant to the analysis, as public TCR beta signatures indicated carriage of CMV infection together with the matching HLA type. Study-level results and caveats: In the ex vivo response, HLA-C-restricted CMV-specific TCR beta clonotypes were dominant, and in two of eight donors the single most frequent clonotype came from this HLA-C-restricted group. Cumulative frequency of public TCR beta family members discriminated carriers of CMV infection plus the relevant HLA type in this cohort and an independent approximately 340-donor cohort.

From the germline V gene (reference sequence), CDR1 is SEHNR and CDR2 is FQNEAQ. Its CDR3 holds 12 amino acids, cysteine through phenylalanine. The DNA shown is the 36-base CDR3, in frame from base 1. V and J lose 5 bases and 11 bases, and a span of 15 bases separates them. This clonotype was counted only a few times. The target of this receptor is not known. No base quality values were provided; no much bigger clone lies one nucleotide off. The sample's treatment or condition label, decoded: in vitro stimulation with specific CMV peptide epitopes to enrich CMV-specific T cells. These reads were obtained on an Illumina HiSeq 1500. The public reads were reprocessed in TCRdb via fastp at Q25 and MiXCR, keeping in-frame beta chains. CDR3 protein duplicates are merged, each entry listing the most common genes and DNA. The sample table shows about 900,000 distinct CDR3 sequences, and approximately 31% are seen once. Roughly 13% of the sample is held by the ten biggest clonotypes.

The sequences come from cultured CD8+ T cells from PBMCs, collected from culture after CMV antigen stimulation. The receptor chain draws on TRBV7-9 and TRBJ1-1; TRBD1 is possibly the D segment (5 matching bases). The TCR was taken from a human donor in good health (CMV status not recorded). Some clones in this sample may be carry-over from other donors' samples. CDR3 region: CASSHRGPRAFF. In nucleotide form, the sequence is TGTGCCAGCAGCCACCGGGGCCCCAGGGCTTTCTTT.